This record covers a single T cell receptor beta chain. As yet, its antigen is unknown. This specimen belongs to a study of cytomegalovirus exposure and HLA in healthy donors. Study-level findings and limits: Association of a missense DCLRE1C variant with TCR beta V- and J-gene trimming was reported in a later analysis. Previous analysis showed most TCR beta V segments were productive about 87% or about 30% of the time.

The germline V gene has CDR1 SNHLY and CDR2 FYNNEI. The length of the CDR3 is 14 residues. V lost 5 bases, J lost 5 bases, and 16 bases lay in between. Both 60 Vbeta primers and 13 Jbeta primers went into the PCR. Measured with immunoSEQ multiplex PCR; TCRdb has only the in-frame clones, and not every one. The table lists 130,000 or so clones, around 73% of them singletons. The clonotype was recovered from a female donor in good health and CMV-seronegative. The sequencing sample was made of PBMCs. The rearrangement uses TRBV2 and TRBJ2-7; D is possibly TRBD1 (5 bases). CDR3 bases: TGTGCCAGCAGTCCCCCCTCAAAGGGGCACGAGCAGTACTTC. This encodes CASSPPSKGHEQYF.